This T cell receptor beta chain appears in the sequencing data of a study of T cells after yellow fever vaccination. Across the whole study: Preparing low-cell-number fractions relied on SMART-Seq v4 Ultra Low Input.

This clonotype has a handful of counts. Antigen unknown. The study, taken as a whole, reports: Overall, a small share of clonotypes was seen in both CD4 and CD8 compartments.

CDR1 is SGDLS and CDR2 is YYNGEE in the germline V gene. The CDR3 length is 16 residues. V gave up 2 bases and J gave up 2 bases; unmatched junction bases: 10. Using its own MiXCR run on the 5' RACE reads, TCRdb lists one record per CDR3 protein. The sample lists 620,000 or so distinct CDR3 sequences, 9% to 15% occurring once. The source of this sequence is a man aged 25-45 years who received the YFV17D yellow fever vaccine. Sequenced material: PBMCs, taken on the day of the yellow fever booster vaccination. J is TRBJ2-7 and V is TRBV9; 7 nucleotides agree with TRBD1. Here the CDR3 reads CASSVGDLQGTYEQYF. The CDR3 DNA follows: TGTGCCAGCAGCGTTGGGGACCTACAGGGGACCTACGAGCAGTACTTC.